The clone carrying this T cell receptor (beta chain) was observed at least ten times. Its specificity is unknown. This entry comes from a study of CD8+CD57+ T cells in acquired aplastic anemia. Study overall: The sorted CD4+ and CD8+ cells yielded an average around 3 ug of DNA. General observations from the study: Common to patients and controls were twenty-nine CD8+ CDR3 sequences. Researchers reported that CD8+ Simpson's diversity was not significantly different in patients versus controls.

Investigators profiled TCR beta VDJ and CDR3 from genomic DNA template. Each CDR3 protein gets one entry after TCRdb re-called the reads with MiXCR. The sample consists of hundreds of thousands of distinct CDR3 sequences, 65% to 75% of them appearing once. Germline-derived CDR1 and CDR2 are SGDLS and YYNGEE. The CDR3 extends over 13 amino acids. Trimming shortened V by 1 base and J by 1 base, and 5 bases separated the two germline ends. The TCR comes from a human donor in good health, serving as a control. The rearrangement joins TRBV9 to TRBJ1-1; D gene unclear. The specimen was sorted CD4+, CD8+, or CD8+CD57+ T cells (not recorded which) from PBMCs. The CDR3 bases are TGTGCCAGCAGCGTAACGAGGAACACTGAAGCTTTCTTT. Its protein product is CASSVTRNTEAFF.